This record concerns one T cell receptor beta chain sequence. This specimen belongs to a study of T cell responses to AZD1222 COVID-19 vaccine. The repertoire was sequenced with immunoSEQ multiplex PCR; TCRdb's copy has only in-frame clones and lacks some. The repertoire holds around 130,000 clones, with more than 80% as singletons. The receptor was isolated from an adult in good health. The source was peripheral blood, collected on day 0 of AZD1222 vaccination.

CDR3 sequence (DNA): TGTGCCAGCAGCGTTGCCAGCGGGACCTACAATGAGCAGTTCTTC. Translation gives CASSVASGTYNEQFF. The V and J genes are TRBV9 and TRBJ2-1; 7 bases match TRBD2. The CDR3 length is 15 residues. Germline V gene data show CDR1 as SGDLS and CDR2 as YYNGEE. After removal of 2 bases from V and 2 bases from J, the junction contained 4 bases not matched to a gene. Variable domain in full (rest from reference TRBV9 and TRBJ2-1): DSGVTQTPKHLITATGQRVTLRCSPRSGDLSVYWYQQSLDQGLQFLIQYYNGEERAKGNILERFSAQQFPDLHSELNLSSLELGDSALYFCASSVASGTYNEQFFGPGTRLTVL.